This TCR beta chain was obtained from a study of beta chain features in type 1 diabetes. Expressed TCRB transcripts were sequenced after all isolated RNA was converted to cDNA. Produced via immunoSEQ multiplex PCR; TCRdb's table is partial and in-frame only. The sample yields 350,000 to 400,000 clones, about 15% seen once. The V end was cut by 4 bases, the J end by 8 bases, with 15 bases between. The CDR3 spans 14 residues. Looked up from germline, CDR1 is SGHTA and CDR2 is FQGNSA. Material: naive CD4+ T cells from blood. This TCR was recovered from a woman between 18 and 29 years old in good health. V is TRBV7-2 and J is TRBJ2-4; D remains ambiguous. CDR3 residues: CASSSPGLLDIQYF. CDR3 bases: TGTGCCAGCAGCTCTCCGGGTCTTCTTGACATTCAGTACTTC.